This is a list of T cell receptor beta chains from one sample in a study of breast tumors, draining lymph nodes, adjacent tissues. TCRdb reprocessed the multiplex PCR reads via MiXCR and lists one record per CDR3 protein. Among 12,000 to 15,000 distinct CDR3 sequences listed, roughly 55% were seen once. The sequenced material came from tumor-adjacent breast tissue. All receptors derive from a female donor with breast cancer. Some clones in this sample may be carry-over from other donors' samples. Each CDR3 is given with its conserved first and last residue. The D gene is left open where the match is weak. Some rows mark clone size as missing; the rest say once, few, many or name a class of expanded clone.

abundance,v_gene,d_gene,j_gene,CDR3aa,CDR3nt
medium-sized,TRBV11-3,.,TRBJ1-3,CASSPIGSGNTIYF,TGTGCCAGCAGCCCTATAGGGTCTGGAAACACCATATATTTT
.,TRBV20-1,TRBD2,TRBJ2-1,CSAALRLAGVREQFF,TGCAGTGCGGCCCTGAGACTAGCGGGAGTGAGGGAGCAGTTCTTC
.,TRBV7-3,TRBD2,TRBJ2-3,CASSPTGLAGDTQYF,TGTGCCAGCAGCCCCACTGGACTAGCGGGCGATACGCAGTATTTT
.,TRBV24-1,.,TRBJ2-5,CATSGVDTYQETQYF,TGTGCCACCAGTGGCGTGGACACCTACCAAGAGACCCAGTACTTC
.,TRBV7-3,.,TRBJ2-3,CASTPLGVGDTKYF,TGTGCCAGCACCCCGCTGGGAGTGGGAGATACGAAGTATTTT
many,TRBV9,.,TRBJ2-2,CASSVAKGNTGELFF,TGTGCCAGCAGCGTAGCTAAGGGAAACACCGGGGAGCTGTTTTTT
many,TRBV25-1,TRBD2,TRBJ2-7,CASSVLGSGGQPPVQYF,TGTGCCAGCAGTGTATTAGGGAGCGGGGGTCAACCACCGGTGCAGTACTTC
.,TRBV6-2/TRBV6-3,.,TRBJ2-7,CASSPQLTYEQYF,TGTGCCAGCAGTCCCCAACTTACCTACGAGCAGTACTTC
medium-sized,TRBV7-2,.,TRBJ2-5,CASSFRGPTAETQYF,TGTGCCAGCAGCTTTCGTGGCCCTACGGCGGAGACCCAGTACTTC
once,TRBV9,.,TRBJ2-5,CASSVGQRGRGEKLFFGSGTQYF,.
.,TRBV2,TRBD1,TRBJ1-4,CARGTGPREKLFF,TGTGCCAGGGGGACAGGGCCTCGTGAAAAACTGTTTTTT
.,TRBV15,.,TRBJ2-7,CATSSTRGLFSYEQYF,TGTGCCACCAGCAGCACCCGTGGACTGTTCTCCTACGAGCAGTACTTC
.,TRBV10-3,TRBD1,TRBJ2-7,CAISRQGSYEQYF,TGTGCCATCAGTCGACAGGGTTCCTACGAGCAGTACTTC
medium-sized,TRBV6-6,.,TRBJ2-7,CASTNGQNSYEQYF,TGTGCCAGCACCAACGGGCAGAACTCCTACGAGCAGTACTTC
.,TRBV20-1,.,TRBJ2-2,CSAPKGQINTGELFF,TGCAGTGCTCCCAAAGGACAGATTAACACCGGGGAGCTGTTTTTT
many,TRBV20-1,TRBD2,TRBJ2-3,CSARGVRTSGSLNTQYF,TGCAGTGCTAGAGGGGTTCGGACTAGCGGGAGTCTAAATACGCAGTATTTT
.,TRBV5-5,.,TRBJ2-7,CASSLEAAGYEQYF,TGTGCCAGCAGCTTGGAGGCAGCCGGATACGAGCAGTACTTC
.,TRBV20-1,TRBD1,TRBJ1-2,CSTEQGNYGYTF,TGCAGTACGGAACAGGGGAACTATGGCTACACCTTC
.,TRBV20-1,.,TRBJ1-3,CSASPGTNTIYF,TGCAGTGCTAGTCCTGGGACGAACACCATATATTTT
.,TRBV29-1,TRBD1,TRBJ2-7,CSVFFGDRGNEQYF,TGCAGCGTTTTCTTTGGGGACAGGGGAAACGAGCAGTACTTC
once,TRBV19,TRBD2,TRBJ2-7,CASSKIVSGETYEQYF,TGTGCCAGTAGTAAAATTGTTAGCGGGGAAACCTACGAGCAGTACTTC
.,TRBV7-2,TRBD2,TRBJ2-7,CASSLTPGLAGGSYEQYF,TGTGCCAGCAGCTTAACCCCCGGACTAGCGGGGGGTTCTTACGAGCAGTACTTC
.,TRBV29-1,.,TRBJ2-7,CSVEGQGLYEQYF,TGCAGCGTTGAAGGCCAGGGGCTCTACGAGCAGTACTTC
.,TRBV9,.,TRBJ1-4,CASSVKGDPEKLFF,TGTGCCAGCAGCGTAAAGGGTGACCCAGAAAAACTGTTTTTT
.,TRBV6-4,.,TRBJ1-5,CTSSASSGGQPQHF,TGTACCAGCAGTGCCTCTTCGGGTGGTCAGCCCCAGCATTTT
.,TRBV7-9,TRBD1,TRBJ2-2,CASSLEDREATTDEPNTGELFF,TGTGCCAGCAGCTTAGAGGACAGGGAAGCAACGACAGACGAACCGAACACCGGGGAGCTGTTTTTT